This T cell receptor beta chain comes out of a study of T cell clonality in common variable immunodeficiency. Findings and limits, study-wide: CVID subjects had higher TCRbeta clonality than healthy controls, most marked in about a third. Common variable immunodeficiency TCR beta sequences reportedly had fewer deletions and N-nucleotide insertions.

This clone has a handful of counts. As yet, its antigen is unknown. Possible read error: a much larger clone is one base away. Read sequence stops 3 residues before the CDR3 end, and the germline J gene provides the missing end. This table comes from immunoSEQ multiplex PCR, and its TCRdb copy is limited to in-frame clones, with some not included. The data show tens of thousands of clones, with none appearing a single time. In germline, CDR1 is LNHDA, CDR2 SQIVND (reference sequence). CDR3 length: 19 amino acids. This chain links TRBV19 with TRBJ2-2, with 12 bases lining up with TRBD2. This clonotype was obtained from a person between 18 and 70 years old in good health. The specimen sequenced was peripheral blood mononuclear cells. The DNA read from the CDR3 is TGTGCCAGTAGAAGCCTGACTAGCGGGGGAAGCTCTGGGGCCAACGTG. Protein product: CASRSLTSGGSSGANV. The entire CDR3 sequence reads CASRSLTSGGSSGANVLFF.